Listed below are T cell receptor beta chains from one sample, sequenced in a study of T cell responses to AZD1222 COVID-19 vaccine. Sequenced by immunoSEQ multiplex PCR; TCRdb stores in-frame clones only, minus some. The sample has 150,000 to 200,000 clones; around nine tenths are singletons. The source was peripheral blood, collected 28 days after the second AZD1222 dose. Receptor source: an adult who received the AZD1222 COVID-19 vaccine. Each CDR3 is given with its conserved first and last residue. Each record gives: J gene, D gene, V gene, clone size, CDR3 protein, CDR3 DNA. D genes are given only for firm matches. Size values are once, few and many counts, or a class for expanded clones, and some rows have none.

J: TRBJ2-2; D: -; V: TRBV2; size: -; CDR3: CASSRDTGELFF; DNA: TGTGCCAGCAGTCGAGACACCGGGGAGCTGTTTTTT
J: TRBJ1-3; D: -; V: TRBV28; size: -; CDR3: CASTYQGRSNTIYF; DNA: TGTGCCAGCACTTACCAGGGGCGGTCGAACACCATATATTTT
J: TRBJ2-1; D: -; V: TRBV2; size: -; CDR3: CASLQGAYEQFF; DNA: TGTGCCAGCCTGCAAGGAGCTTATGAGCAGTTCTTC
J: TRBJ2-7; D: TRBD1; V: TRBV10-3; size: -; CDR3: CATSPGTGPHEQYF; DNA: TGTGCCACCTCCCCCGGGACAGGGCCCCACGAGCAGTACTTC
J: TRBJ1-4; D: -; V: TRBV30; size: -; CDR3: CAWRDPPAEKLFF; DNA: TGTGCCTGGCGGGACCCCCCGGCTGAAAAACTGTTTTTT
J: TRBJ1-5; D: TRBD1; V: TRBV7-8; size: -; CDR3: CASSLMGQSNQPQHF; DNA: TGTGCCAGCAGCTTAATGGGACAGTCCAATCAGCCCCAGCATTTT
J: TRBJ2-3; D: TRBD2; V: TRBV9; size: -; CDR3: CASSPSTLAGRTDTQYF; DNA: TGTGCCAGCAGCCCCAGTACACTAGCGGGAAGAACAGATACGCAGTATTTT
J: TRBJ1-5; D: -; V: TRBV6-1; size: -; CDR3: CASSEIWDLNQPQHF; DNA: TGTGCCAGCAGTGAAATATGGGACCTTAATCAGCCCCAGCATTTT
J: TRBJ1-1; D: -; V: TRBV3-1/TRBV3-2; size: once; CDR3: CASSQVLWQGAEAFF; DNA: TGTGCCAGCAGCCAAGTATTGTGGCAGGGCGCTGAAGCTTTCTTT
J: TRBJ1-3; D: TRBD1; V: TRBV11-3; size: -; CDR3: CASSRTGLRNTIYF; DNA: TGTGCCAGCAGCCGGACAGGGTTGAGAAACACCATATATTTT
J: TRBJ2-2; D: TRBD1; V: TRBV19; size: -; CDR3: CASSQGRRTGELFF; DNA: TGTGCCAGTTCACAGGGGCGACGCACCGGGGAGCTGTTTTTT
J: TRBJ2-3; D: TRBD2; V: TRBV7-3; size: -; CDR3: CASSRTSGADTQYF; DNA: TGTGCCAGCTCGAGGACTAGCGGGGCAGATACGCAGTATTTT
J: TRBJ2-7; D: -; V: TRBV5-6; size: -; CDR3: CASSSDLDSYEQYF; DNA: TGTGCCAGCAGCTCCGACTTAGACTCCTACGAGCAGTACTTC
J: TRBJ1-3; D: -; V: TRBV3-1/TRBV3-2; size: -; CDR3: CASSQDRSRGNTIYF; DNA: TGTGCCAGCAGCCAAGATCGATCAAGGGGAAACACCATATATTTT
J: TRBJ2-7; D: -; V: TRBV15; size: -; CDR3: CATSSAPGRSYEQYF; DNA: TGTGCCACCAGCAGCGCTCCGGGCCGATCCTACGAGCAGTACTTC
J: TRBJ2-7; D: -; V: TRBV27; size: few; CDR3: CASSLKWTSYEQYF; DNA: TGTGCCAGCAGTTTAAAGTGGACCTCCTACGAGCAGTACTTC
J: TRBJ1-2; D: -; V: TRBV2; size: once; CDR3: CASSAQEGGYGGYTF; DNA: TGTGCCAGCAGTGCCCAAGAGGGGGGTTACGGTGGCTACACCTTC
J: TRBJ2-3; D: -; V: TRBV11-2; size: once; CDR3: CASSLRSFGDRESDTQYF; DNA: TGTGCCAGCAGCTTACGGTCGTTCGGGGATCGGGAATCAGATACGCAGTATTTT
J: TRBJ1-1; D: -; V: TRBV11-2; size: -; CDR3: CASSSQENTEAFF; DNA: TGTGCCAGCAGTTCCCAGGAGAACACTGAAGCTTTCTTT
J: TRBJ1-1; D: -; V: TRBV7-9; size: -; CDR3: CASSRIGNTEAFF; DNA: TGTGCCAGCAGCAGAATCGGTAACACTGAAGCTTTCTTT
J: TRBJ2-3; D: -; V: TRBV5-6; size: -; CDR3: CASSPSYINPTPTDTQYF; DNA: TGTGCCAGCAGCCCCAGCTATATAAACCCCACCCCCACAGATACGCAGTATTTT
J: TRBJ1-2; D: -; V: TRBV3-1/TRBV3-2; size: -; CDR3: CASSQDGGGVTNYGYTF; DNA: TGTGCCAGCAGCCAAGATGGCGGGGGGGTTACTAACTATGGCTACACCTTC
J: TRBJ2-1; D: TRBD2; V: TRBV3-1/TRBV3-2; size: -; CDR3: CASNLAGGGIGQFF; DNA: TGTGCCAGCAACTTAGCGGGAGGTGGGATCGGGCAGTTCTTC
J: TRBJ1-2; D: -; V: TRBV6-2/TRBV6-3; size: -; CDR3: CASSSGRANYGYTF; DNA: TGTGCCAGCAGTTCGGGGCGAGCTAACTATGGCTACACCTTC
J: TRBJ2-7; D: TRBD2; V: TRBV18; size: -; CDR3: CASSPPGLAGGVEQYF; DNA: TGTGCCAGCTCACCACCGGGACTAGCGGGGGGTGTCGAGCAGTACTTC
J: TRBJ1-4; D: TRBD1; V: TRBV10-3; size: -; CDR3: CAISADTGENEKLFF; DNA: TGTGCCATCAGTGCGGATACAGGGGAGAATGAAAAACTGTTTTTT
J: TRBJ2-3; D: TRBD2; V: TRBV19; size: -; CDR3: CASALYGGNTDTQYF; DNA: TGTGCCAGTGCCCTCTACGGGGGGAACACAGATACGCAGTATTTT
J: TRBJ1-1; D: -; V: TRBV27; size: -; CDR3: CASSLSGENTEAFF; DNA: TGTGCCAGCAGTTTGTCTGGGGAGAACACTGAAGCTTTCTTT
J: TRBJ2-7; D: -; V: TRBV28; size: -; CDR3: CASSETSKYEQYF; DNA: TGTGCCAGCAGTGAGACTAGTAAATACGAGCAGTACTTC
J: TRBJ2-5; D: -; V: TRBV21-1; size: -; CDR3: CVRGTYQETQYF; DNA: TGTGTAAGGGGGACCTACCAAGAGACCCAGTACTTC
J: TRBJ2-7; D: TRBD1; V: TRBV27; size: -; CDR3: CASSVTGTGFYEQYF; DNA: TGTGCCAGCAGTGTAACCGGGACAGGGTTTTACGAGCAGTACTTC
J: TRBJ1-5; D: -; V: TRBV6-2/TRBV6-3; size: few; CDR3: CASSYSTSVQPQHF; DNA: TGTGCCAGCAGTTACTCGACTTCCGTTCAGCCCCAGCATTTT
J: TRBJ1-5; D: TRBD1; V: TRBV28; size: -; CDR3: CASSLTGQGIQPQHF; DNA: TGTGCCAGCAGTTTAACGGGACAGGGGATTCAGCCCCAGCATTTT
J: TRBJ2-5; D: TRBD1; V: TRBV10-3; size: -; CDR3: CAISDRDLDRQETQYF; DNA: TGTGCCATCAGTGATCGGGATCTGGACAGGCAAGAGACCCAGTACTTC
J: TRBJ1-2; D: -; V: TRBV10-3; size: -; CDR3: CAISGQDYGYTF; DNA: TGTGCCATCAGTGGGCAGGACTATGGCTACACCTTC
J: TRBJ2-2; D: TRBD1; V: TRBV2; size: -; CDR3: CASSANRGENTGELFF; DNA: TGTGCCAGCAGTGCAAACAGGGGGGAAAACACCGGGGAGCTGTTTTTT
J: TRBJ2-2; D: TRBD1; V: TRBV6-6; size: -; CDR3: CATDGGQGNTGELFF; DNA: TGTGCCACCGACGGGGGACAGGGGAACACCGGGGAGCTGTTTTTT
J: TRBJ1-3; D: -; V: TRBV3-1/TRBV3-2; size: -; CDR3: CASSQATGLSGNTIYF; DNA: TGTGCCAGCAGCCAAGCCACGGGACTGTCTGGAAACACCATATATTTT
J: TRBJ1-2; D: -; V: TRBV18; size: -; CDR3: CASSPEPGRFYGYTF; DNA: TGTGCCAGCTCACCGGAACCGGGACGGTTCTATGGCTACACCTTC
J: TRBJ2-7; D: TRBD1; V: TRBV27; size: -; CDR3: CASSLSPGQGAYEQYF; DNA: TGTGCCAGCAGTTTGTCTCCGGGACAGGGGGCTTACGAGCAGTACTTC
J: TRBJ2-1; D: -; V: TRBV11-2; size: few; CDR3: CASSLGGYEEQFF; DNA: TGTGCCAGCAGCTTAGGGGGTTACGAGGAGCAGTTCTTC
J: TRBJ2-7; D: -; V: TRBV11-2; size: few; CDR3: CASSLDARVDPYEQYF; DNA: TGTGCCAGCAGCTTAGACGCCAGGGTCGACCCCTACGAGCAGTACTTC
J: TRBJ1-1; D: TRBD1; V: TRBV25-1; size: -; CDR3: CASIRQGDTEAFF; DNA: TGTGCCAGCATTAGACAGGGAGACACTGAAGCTTTCTTT
J: TRBJ2-1; D: TRBD2; V: TRBV6-5; size: -; CDR3: CASSYRGSSYNEQFF; DNA: TGTGCCAGCAGTTACCGCGGGAGCTCCTACAATGAGCAGTTCTTC
J: TRBJ1-3; D: -; V: TRBV7-3; size: -; CDR3: CASSLGESSGNTIYF; DNA: TGTGCCAGCAGCTTAGGGGAGAGCTCTGGAAACACCATATATTTT
J: TRBJ1-2; D: -; V: TRBV27; size: -; CDR3: CASSFSRGNYGYTF; DNA: TGTGCCAGCAGTTTTTCCAGGGGCAACTATGGCTACACCTTC
J: TRBJ1-6; D: TRBD1; V: TRBV7-2; size: -; CDR3: CASSLLGQGTSTLHF; DNA: TGTGCCAGCAGCTTACTAGGACAGGGGACCTCCACCCTCCACTTT
J: TRBJ2-7; D: -; V: TRBV27; size: -; CDR3: CASIGTGNYEQYF; DNA: TGTGCCAGCATTGGGACGGGAAACTACGAGCAGTACTTC
J: TRBJ2-5; D: -; V: TRBV7-2; size: -; CDR3: CASSQYQETQYF; DNA: TGTGCCAGCAGCCAGTACCAAGAGACCCAGTACTTC
J: TRBJ2-7; D: -; V: TRBV5-4; size: once; CDR3: CASSFFRGNYEQYF; DNA: TGTGCCAGCAGCTTTTTTAGGGGGAACTACGAGCAGTACTTC
J: TRBJ1-6; D: TRBD1; V: TRBV30; size: -; CDR3: CAWSEGAAYNSPLHF; DNA: TGTGCCTGGAGCGAGGGGGCGGCCTATAATTCACCCCTCCACTTT
J: TRBJ2-7; D: -; V: TRBV15; size: -; CDR3: CATSREVERAYEQYF; DNA: TGTGCCACCAGCAGAGAGGTGGAGAGGGCCTACGAGCAGTACTTC
J: TRBJ2-3; D: -; V: TRBV9; size: -; CDR3: CASSVSSETDTQYF; DNA: TGTGCCAGCAGCGTATCAAGTGAAACAGATACGCAGTATTTT
J: TRBJ1-5; D: TRBD1; V: TRBV19; size: -; CDR3: CASSIDGPRTGNQPQHF; DNA: TGTGCCAGTAGTATAGATGGCCCCCGGACAGGGAATCAGCCCCAGCATTTT
J: TRBJ2-7; D: TRBD1; V: TRBV6-5; size: -; CDR3: CASRGPGGNEQYF; DNA: TGTGCCAGCAGGGGGCCAGGGGGCAACGAGCAGTACTTC
J: TRBJ2-7; D: -; V: TRBV7-9; size: -; CDR3: CASSLISYEQYF; DNA: TGTGCCAGCAGCTTAATCTCCTACGAGCAGTACTTC
J: TRBJ2-2; D: TRBD2; V: TRBV4-2; size: once; CDR3: CASSQDPLAGGRNTGELFF; DNA: TGTGCCAGCAGCCAAGACCCCCTAGCGGGAGGGCGGAACACCGGGGAGCTGTTTTTT
J: TRBJ1-2; D: TRBD1; V: TRBV28; size: -; CDR3: CASSLRDSYYGYTF; DNA: TGTGCCAGCAGCCTTCGGGACAGCTACTATGGCTACACCTTC
J: TRBJ2-1; D: TRBD2; V: TRBV27; size: once; CDR3: CASSVTSAGDEQFF; DNA: TGTGCCAGCAGTGTGACTAGCGCTGGCGATGAGCAGTTCTTC
J: TRBJ2-7; D: -; V: TRBV27; size: -; CDR3: CASSNGALATYEQYF; DNA: TGTGCCAGCAGCAATGGGGCCCTGGCCACCTACGAGCAGTACTTC